Here is one T cell receptor (beta chain) with its context. As originally analysed: Estimation of nucleated cell counts was performed using reference gene primer amplification. The protocol was immunoSEQ multiplex PCR, while the TCRdb copy is restricted to in-frame clones and leaves out a portion. V, J and clone size were drawn from that table, and D and trimming were deduced from the DNA. This table has 140,000 to 150,000 clones, around three quarters appearing once. The data stem from a study of blood T cell repertoires in COVID-19. Overall study context: Samples came from the United States, Italy and Spain, spanning acute and convalescent COVID-19. PBMCs, B-cell-depleted T cells, or T cells were the source of the cDNA or gDNA that made up the material.

This CDR3 contains 16 residues. Per the germline V gene, CDR1 is SGHVS and CDR2 is FQNEAQ. V lost 3 bases and J lost 1, with 15 bases in between. The sample taken for sequencing was peripheral blood. This receptor was taken from a man aged 45-60 years with acute or convalescent COVID-19. This chain joins TRBV7-8 and TRBJ2-5; D possibly corresponds to TRBD2 (5 bases). The CDR3 reads CASSFLLGLAQETQYF. DNA for the CDR3: TGTGCCAGCAGCTTTCTCCTTGGGCTAGCCCAAGAGACCCAGTACTTC.